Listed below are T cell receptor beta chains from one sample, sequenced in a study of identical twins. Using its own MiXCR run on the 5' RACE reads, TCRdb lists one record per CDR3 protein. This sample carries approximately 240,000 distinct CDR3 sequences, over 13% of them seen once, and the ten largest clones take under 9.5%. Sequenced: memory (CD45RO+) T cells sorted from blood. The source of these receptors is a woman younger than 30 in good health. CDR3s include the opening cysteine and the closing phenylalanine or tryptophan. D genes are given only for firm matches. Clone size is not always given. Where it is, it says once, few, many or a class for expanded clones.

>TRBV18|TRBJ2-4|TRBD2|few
TGTGCCAGCTCCCGGACTAGCCCAAACATTCAGTACTTC
CASSRTSPNIQYF
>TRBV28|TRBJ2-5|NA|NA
TGTGCCAGCAGTCGAACTAGGTCCGGGACCCAGTACTTC
CASSRTRSGTQYF
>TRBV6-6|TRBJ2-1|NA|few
TGTGCCACCTTAGCGGCCTACTACAATGAGCAGTTCTTC
CATLAAYYNEQFF
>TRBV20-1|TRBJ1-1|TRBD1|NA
TGCAGTGCTAGTTCGCGACAGGGGATCACTGAAGCTTTCTTT
CSASSRQGITEAFF
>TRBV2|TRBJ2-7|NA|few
TGTGCCAGCAGTGAGCGGGCGGGGCCATCCTACGAGCAGTACTTC
CASSERAGPSYEQYF
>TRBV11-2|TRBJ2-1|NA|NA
TGTGCCAGCAGCCAGGGGAAAAATGAGCAGTTCTTC
CASSQGKNEQFF
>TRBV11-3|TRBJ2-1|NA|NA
TGTGCCAGCAGCTTAGCTTCGGGGAGGACTGATTACAATGAGCAGTTCTTC
CASSLASGRTDYNEQFF
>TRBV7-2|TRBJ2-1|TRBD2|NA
TGTGCCAGCAGCCAAACTAGCGGGGGGGCCTATGAGCAGTTCTTC
CASSQTSGGAYEQFF
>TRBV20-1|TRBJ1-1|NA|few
TGCAGTGCGCTTCCCGGGGCCGCGAACACTGAAGCTTTCTTT
CSALPGAANTEAFF
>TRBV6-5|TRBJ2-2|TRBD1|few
TGTGCCAGCAGTTACTCCGGGACAGGGGCCGCCGGGGAGCTGTTTTTT
CASSYSGTGAAGELFF
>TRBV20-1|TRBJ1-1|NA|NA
TGCAGTGCCCGCACCAGGGAGCTCACTGAAGCTTTCTTT
CSARTRELTEAFF
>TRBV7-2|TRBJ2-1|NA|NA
TGTGCCAGCAGCTTACTTCCCGGACTACACAATGAGCAGTTCTTC
CASSLLPGLHNEQFF
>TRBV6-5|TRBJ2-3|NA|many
TGTGCCAGCAGTTACTCCCCTTGGGCAGATACGCAGTATTTT
CASSYSPWADTQYF
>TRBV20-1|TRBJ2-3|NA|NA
TGCAGTGCCTTCCGACTAGAAGCAGATACGCAGTATTTT
CSAFRLEADTQYF
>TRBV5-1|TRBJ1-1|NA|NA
TGCGCCAGCAGCCCGGGAGGTCGGATGGGGAACACTGAAGCTTTCTTT
CASSPGGRMGNTEAFF
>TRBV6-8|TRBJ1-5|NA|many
TGTGCCAGCAGCCGCACCTGGACAGAGCTGAATCAGCCCCAGCATTTT
CASSRTWTELNQPQHF
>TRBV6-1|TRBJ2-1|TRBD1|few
TGTGCCAGCAGAAAACAGGGGTACAATGAGCAGTTCTTC
CASRKQGYNEQFF
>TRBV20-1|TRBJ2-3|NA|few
TGCAGTGCTAGATATGGGGGGCGCGATACGCAGTATTTT
CSARYGGRDTQYF
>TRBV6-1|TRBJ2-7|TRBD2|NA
TGTGCCAGCAGTATTGTAGCGGGGGGATCCTACGAGCAGTACTTC
CASSIVAGGSYEQYF
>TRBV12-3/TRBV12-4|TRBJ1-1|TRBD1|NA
TGTGCCTGCAGTTTAGAACCCCTGACAGGGTTGGATTCCACTGAAGCTTTCTTT
CACSLEPLTGLDSTEAFF
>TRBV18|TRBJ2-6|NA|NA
TGTGCCAGCTCACCAGACCCTGCCCGCTCTGGGGCCAACGTCCTGACTTTC
CASSPDPARSGANVLTF
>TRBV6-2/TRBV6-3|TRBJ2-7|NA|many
TGTGCCAGCAGACCGCACACGGGACCTATTCGCGAGCAGTACTTC
CASRPHTGPIREQYF
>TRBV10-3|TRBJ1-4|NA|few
TGTGCCATCAGTGAAGGAGAGGGTAATGAAAAACTGTTTTTT
CAISEGEGNEKLFF
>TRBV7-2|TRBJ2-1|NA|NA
TGTGCCAGCAGCTCACTACTAGCTTCAGAGCAGTTCTTC
CASSSLLASEQFF
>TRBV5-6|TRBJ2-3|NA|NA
TGTGCCAGCAGTTGGACGATCAGAGATACGCAGTATTTT
CASSWTIRDTQYF
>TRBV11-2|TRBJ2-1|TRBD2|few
TGTGCCAGCAGCTTATACGGGGGGACCTACAATGAGCAGTTCTTC
CASSLYGGTYNEQFF
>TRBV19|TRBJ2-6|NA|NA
TGTGCCAGTATCCCGGGGGACTCTGGGGCCAACGTCCTGACTTTC
CASIPGDSGANVLTF
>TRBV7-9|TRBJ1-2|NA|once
TGTGCCAGCAGCCCAGAGGGTGGCTACACCTTC
CASSPEGGYTF
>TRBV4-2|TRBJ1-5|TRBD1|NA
TGTGCCAGCAGCCAAGGAGGTGGACAGGGGGACAATCAGCCCCAGCATTTT
CASSQGGGQGDNQPQHF
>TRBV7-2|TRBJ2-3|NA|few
TGTGCCAGCAGCTTAGTGGTCCAGGGGATCACAGATACGCAGTATTTT
CASSLVVQGITDTQYF
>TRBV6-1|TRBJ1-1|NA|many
TGTGCCAGCAGTCCCTGGACAAAGGGCCTTAACACTGAAGCTTTCTTT
CASSPWTKGLNTEAFF
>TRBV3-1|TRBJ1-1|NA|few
TGTGCCAGCAGCCAAGGGAGGGGAACTGAAGCTTTCTTT
CASSQGRGTEAFF
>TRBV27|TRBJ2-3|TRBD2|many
TGTGCCAGCAGTCCACCTCAGGGTCTAGCGGCTCTTTTAGTACGCACAGATACGCAGTATTTT
CASSPPQGLAALLVRTDTQYF
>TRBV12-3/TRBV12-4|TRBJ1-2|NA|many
TGTGCCAGCAGTTTATGGGTGTCGGATGGCTACACCTTC
CASSLWVSDGYTF
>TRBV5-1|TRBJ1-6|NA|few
TGCGCCAGCAGCTTTGACAATTCACCCCTCCACTTT
CASSFDNSPLHF
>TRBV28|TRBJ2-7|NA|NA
TGTGCCAGCAGTTCAGCTTCACTCCCGGGACATACCTACGAGCAGTACTTC
CASSSASLPGHTYEQYF
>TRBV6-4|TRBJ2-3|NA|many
TGTGCCAGCAGTGAGACCTCAGGGTCAGATACGCAGTATTTT
CASSETSGSDTQYF
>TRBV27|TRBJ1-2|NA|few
TGTGCCAGCAGTTTAAGGCAGGGATGGGATGGCTACACCTTC
CASSLRQGWDGYTF
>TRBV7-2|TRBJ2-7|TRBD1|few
TGTGCCAGCAGCTTAGTGGCAGGGGGCTACGAGCAGTACTTC
CASSLVAGGYEQYF
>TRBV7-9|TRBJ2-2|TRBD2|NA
TGTGCCAGCCGCCTTAGCGGGTCTTACACCGGGGAGCTGTTTTTT
CASRLSGSYTGELFF
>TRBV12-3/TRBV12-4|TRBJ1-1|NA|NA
TGTGCCAGCAGTTTAGGACTGAAGAACACTGAAGCTTTCTTT
CASSLGLKNTEAFF
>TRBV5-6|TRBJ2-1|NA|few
TGTGCCAGCAGCTCAGACAGTGACAATGAGCAGTTCTTC
CASSSDSDNEQFF
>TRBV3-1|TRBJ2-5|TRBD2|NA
TGTGCCAGCAGCCAAGTTATAGCGGGGGGGAAAGAGACCCAGTACTTC
CASSQVIAGGKETQYF
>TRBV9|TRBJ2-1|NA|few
TGTGCCAGCAGCGTGTTAGGGTTCGGAGGCAATGAGCAGTTCTTC
CASSVLGFGGNEQFF
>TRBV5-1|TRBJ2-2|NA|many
TGCGCCAGCAGCTTGGGGTCGAACACCGGGGAGCTGTTTTTT
CASSLGSNTGELFF
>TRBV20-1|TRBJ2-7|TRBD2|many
TGCAGTGCTAGGCCCACGGGCGGGGGACGCTACGAGCAGTACTTC
CSARPTGGGRYEQYF
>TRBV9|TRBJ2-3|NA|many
TGTGCCAGCAGCGTTGGTAGCACAGATACGCAGTATTTT
CASSVGSTDTQYF
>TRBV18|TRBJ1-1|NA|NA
TGTGCCAGCTCACCGATACGGGACGCTGAAGCTTTCTTT
CASSPIRDAEAFF
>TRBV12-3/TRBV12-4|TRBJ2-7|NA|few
TGTGCCAGCAGCGATGGACTAACCGGGTACGAGCAGTACTTC
CASSDGLTGYEQYF
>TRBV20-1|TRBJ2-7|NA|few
TGCAGTGCTAGGGGGGATGGGGGGCGAGTCCCCGAGCAGTACTTC
CSARGDGGRVPEQYF
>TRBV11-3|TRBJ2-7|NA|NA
TGTGCCAGCAGCTTTACCGGGACATACGAGCAGTACTTC
CASSFTGTYEQYF
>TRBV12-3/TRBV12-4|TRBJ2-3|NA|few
TGTGCCAGCAGTTCATACGATACGCAGTATTTT
CASSSYDTQYF
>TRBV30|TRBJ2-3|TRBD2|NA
TGTGCCTGGAACCCAGGACTAGCGGGTAACACAGATACGCAGTATTTT
CAWNPGLAGNTDTQYF